Reported below is one TCR beta chain. Its antigen is as yet unknown. The same CDR3 can be traced to other DNA sequences in this sample. The source of the sample is a study of shared clonotypes between healthy human individuals. Study-level results: Clonotype sharing among donors was expected to depend on sequencing depth.

CD45RO-negative CD8 cells positively selected for CCR7 made up the naive population, which excluded terminally differentiated effector memory CD45RA+ cells. 200 to 250 ng DNA, tens of thousands of T cell genomes, went into each sorted-subset replicate PCR. The protocol was immunoSEQ multiplex PCR, while the TCRdb copy is restricted to in-frame clones and leaves out a portion. This table holds about 800,000 clones, approximately 97% found once. CDR3 length equals 14 residues. Germline V CDR1 and CDR2: SGDLS, YYNGEE. The V gene lost 2 bases and the J gene lost 0 bases, with 8 bases spanning the gap. J is TRBJ1-1 and V is TRBV9; D perhaps matches TRBD1 (5 bases). This receptor was identified in a man under 40 in good health. Sequenced sample: naive CD8+ T cells sorted from blood. This CDR3 reads CASSVAGMNTEAFF. CDR3 in DNA: TGTGCCAGCAGCGTCGCAGGGATGAACACTGAAGCTTTCTTT.